A single count supports the clone carrying this T cell receptor (beta chain). This entry belongs to a study of control samples from healthy donors and cancer patients. Profiled with immunoSEQ multiplex PCR; TCRdb holds only in-frame clones, not every one. The table shows 150,000 to 200,000 clones, with around nine tenths occurring only once. The clonotype originates from a woman in her thirties in good health. Sequencing input: blood.

The CDR3 nucleotides read TGTGCCAGCAGTGAATGGGGGGGGGCAATCTACAATGAGCAGTTCTTC. Amino acid sequence: CASSEWGGAIYNEQFF. This chain joins TRBV6-1 and TRBJ2-1, with D possibly TRBD2 on 7 matching bases. V lost 2 bases and J lost 3, with 14 bases in between. Germline V gene sequence: CDR1 MNHNS, CDR2 SASEGT. The CDR3 totals 16 residues.